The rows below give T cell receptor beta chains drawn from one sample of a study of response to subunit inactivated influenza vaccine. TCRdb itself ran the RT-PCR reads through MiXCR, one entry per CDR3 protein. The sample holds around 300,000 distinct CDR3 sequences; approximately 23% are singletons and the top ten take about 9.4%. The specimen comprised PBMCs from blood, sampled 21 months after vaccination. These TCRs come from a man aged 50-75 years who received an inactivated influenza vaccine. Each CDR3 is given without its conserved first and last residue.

CDR3: SVEGGRRTNEQF
V: TRBV29-1

CDR3: SASPGAQETQY
V: TRBV20-1

CDR3: ASSPTASSGNTIY
V: TRBV11-2

CDR3: ASSFRGAAKNIQY
V: TRBV7-2

CDR3: ASSLDLGRVQY
V: TRBV7-2

CDR3: ASSPLGQGAVDTQY
V: TRBV12-3/TRBV12-4

CDR3: ASSKALRTSEHPTPTDTQY
V: TRBV21-1

CDR3: ASSLTSPGAKNIQY
V: TRBV5-1

CDR3: ASSLPGRPLH
V: TRBV5-1

CDR3: ASSLEAGITEAF
V: TRBV5-1